These T cell receptor beta chains were read from a single sample in a study of T-cell memory formation after mild COVID-19. TCRdb analysed the 5' RACE reads with MiXCR anew, one entry per CDR3 protein. The sample carries 250,000 to 300,000 distinct CDR3 sequences, about a sixth recorded once. The sequencing input was PBMCs or a T cell subset sorted from them (not recorded which). Source of these receptors: a young man who had mild COVID-19 (a few samples of this study predate the infection). Cell type and time point are not known. The CDR3 runs from the conserved cysteine through the conserved F or W. The order of the fields is V gene, J gene, D gene, clone size, CDR3 DNA, CDR3 protein. D genes are given only for firm matches. The size field is filled for only some rows; it gives once, few, many or a size class.

TRBV4-3	TRBJ1-1	NA	NA	TGCGCCAGCAGCCCGTTCCCGATACGTACTGAAGCTTTCTTT	CASSPFPIRTEAFF
TRBV9	TRBJ2-3	TRBD2	NA	TGTGCCAGCAGCGTAATCCCACTAGCGGACCGCGCTACGCAGTATTTT	CASSVIPLADRATQYF
TRBV7-2	TRBJ2-1	TRBD2	medium-sized	TGTGCCAGCAGTTTCGGACTAGCGGGTGGGAATGAGCAGTTCTTC	CASSFGLAGGNEQFF
TRBV5-1	TRBJ2-5	TRBD1	many	TGCGCCAGCAGCGTAAACCTACGGACAGGGAGGGAGACCCAGTACTTC	CASSVNLRTGRETQYF
TRBV27	TRBJ2-3	NA	many	TGTGCCAGCAGAATAAACCCCTTGGCGTCTACGCAGTATTTT	CASRINPLASTQYF
TRBV25-1	TRBJ2-1	TRBD1	NA	TGTGCCAGCAGTGGGAACAGGGGGATCGGACTACCCCCCCACCATGAGCAGTTCTTC	CASSGNRGIGLPPHHEQFF
TRBV5-1	TRBJ1-4	TRBD1	NA	TGCGCCAGCAGCTCGGGGACAGGCTTTAATGAAAAACTGTTTTTT	CASSSGTGFNEKLFF
TRBV11-2	TRBJ1-6	NA	many	TGTGCCAGCAGCTTATGGCCGACCTCAGGGGATTCACCCCTCCACTTT	CASSLWPTSGDSPLHF
TRBV7-9	TRBJ2-3	NA	NA	TGTGCCAGCAGACCTGGAGCCGGGAGCACAGATACGCAGTATTTT	CASRPGAGSTDTQYF
TRBV10-2	TRBJ2-1	TRBD2	NA	TGCGCCAGCAGTGAGCCAGCGGGGACGTCTATCCTCTCCTACAATGAGCAGTTCTTC	CASSEPAGTSILSYNEQFF
TRBV6-5	TRBJ2-1	NA	few	TGTGCCAGCAGACTTGGTGGTAGCTCCGAGCAGTTCTTC	CASRLGGSSEQFF
TRBV7-9	TRBJ2-2	TRBD2	NA	TGTGCCAGCAGCAATGGACTAGCGGGGTACGCCGGGGAGCTGTTTTTT	CASSNGLAGYAGELFF
TRBV7-9	TRBJ2-7	NA	few	TGTGCCAGCAGCTGGGCCGCCTACGAGCAGTACTTC	CASSWAAYEQYF
TRBV7-3	TRBJ2-1	NA	NA	TGTGCCAGCAGCTATGATGCGGGGAATGAGCAGTTCTTC	CASSYDAGNEQFF
TRBV6-5	TRBJ2-3	TRBD2	many	TGTGCCACATCGAACGCGGGGGGGGAAGATACGCAGTATTTT	CATSNAGGEDTQYF
TRBV24-1	TRBJ1-1	NA	once	TGTGCCACCAGTGGCCCGGGATCGAACACTGAAGCTTTCTTT	CATSGPGSNTEAFF
TRBV29-1	TRBJ2-4	NA	NA	TGCAGCGGATTCAGGGGTCCGGACATTCAGTACTTC	CSGFRGPDIQYF
TRBV2	TRBJ2-3	TRBD2	few	TGTGCCAGCCCAGCGCGGGGGAGTAGCACAGATACGCAGTATTTT	CASPARGSSTDTQYF
TRBV6-5	TRBJ2-3	NA	NA	TGTGCCAGCAGGGCTGGGGGAGCCTCGTACACAGATACGCAGTATTTT	CASRAGGASYTDTQYF
TRBV3-1	TRBJ1-6	NA	NA	TGTGCCAGCAGCCAAAAGAGGAGTTCACCCCTCCACTTT	CASSQKRSSPLHF
TRBV5-1	TRBJ2-4	TRBD1	once	TGCGCCAGCAGCGAGAGACAGGGCTTAGCCAAAAACATTCAGTACTTC	CASSERQGLAKNIQYF
TRBV6-6	TRBJ2-6	NA	NA	TGTGCCAGCAGTTACCGGGTATCAGGGGCCAACGTCCTGACTTTC	CASSYRVSGANVLTF
TRBV5-1	TRBJ2-5	NA	NA	TGCGCCAGCAGCTTCCATATAAGCAAAGAGACCCAGTACTTC	CASSFHISKETQYF
TRBV6-5	TRBJ1-5	TRBD1	NA	TGTGCCAGCAGTAAACTACAGGGGAATCAGCCCCAGCATTTT	CASSKLQGNQPQHF
TRBV4-3	TRBJ1-1	NA	many	TGCGCCAGCAGCCAAGACTGGAGGGGAGACACTGAAGCTTTCTTT	CASSQDWRGDTEAFF
TRBV5-1	TRBJ1-4	NA	NA	TGCGCCAGCAGCTTGATGAGGGGAACTAATGAAAAACTGTTTTTT	CASSLMRGTNEKLFF
TRBV5-1	TRBJ1-1	TRBD1	NA	TGCGCCAGCAGTCGGGAGGACAGGGGAGGGCTATGGAACACTGAAGCTTTCTTT	CASSREDRGGLWNTEAFF
TRBV19	TRBJ1-1	TRBD1	NA	TGTGCCAGTAGGGACAGGGGTTATTTCCCCTCTGCTGAAGCTTTCTTT	CASRDRGYFPSAEAFF
TRBV20-1	TRBJ2-3	NA	few	TGCAGTGCTAGGAAGCGGCGTCGCACAGATACGCAGTATTTT	CSARKRRRTDTQYF
TRBV7-9	TRBJ1-4	NA	NA	TGTGCCAGCAGCGCGGGCGGAGGGACTAATGAAAAACTGTTTTTT	CASSAGGGTNEKLFF
TRBV11-2	TRBJ1-1	NA	NA	TGTGCCAGCAGCTTCGGACAGTACTACACTGAAGCTTTCTTT	CASSFGQYYTEAFF
TRBV20-1	TRBJ2-7	NA	few	TGCAGTGCTAGTCAGCTGGGGAGCTCCTACGAGCAGTACTTC	CSASQLGSSYEQYF
TRBV5-1	TRBJ2-5	TRBD2	few	TGCGCCAGCAGCGATCTAGCGGGGGGCCAGACCCAGTACTTC	CASSDLAGGQTQYF
TRBV5-1	TRBJ2-5	TRBD1	NA	TGCGCCAGCGCCGCAGGGGGCCCACAAGAGACCCAGTACTTC	CASAAGGPQETQYF
TRBV5-1	TRBJ2-3	TRBD2	many	TGCGCCAGCAGCTCGGGACTAGCGGGCACAGATACGCAGTATTTT	CASSSGLAGTDTQYF
TRBV2	TRBJ1-2	NA	NA	TGTGCCAGCAGCCCCGAGTTGGCAGGGAGGGATGGCTACACCTTC	CASSPELAGRDGYTF
TRBV4-3	TRBJ2-2	NA	few	TGCGCCAGCAGCCCCTCAAGCGAGGGCGGGGAGCTGTTTTTT	CASSPSSEGGELFF
TRBV7-2	TRBJ1-5	NA	NA	TGTGCCAGCAGCTTAGGGGGGGGTGCAAATCAGCCCCAGCATTTT	CASSLGGGANQPQHF
TRBV6-5	TRBJ2-3	NA	many	TGTGCCAGCAGCTACGGCCAAACCGGGACCAGCACAGATACGCAGTATTTT	CASSYGQTGTSTDTQYF
TRBV29-1	TRBJ2-1	TRBD2	few	TGCAGCGTTGTTAGACTAGCGGGCGATATATTCTTC	CSVVRLAGDIFF
TRBV27	TRBJ2-1	NA	NA	TGTGCCAGCAGCGAGACAGACTCCTACAATGAGCAGTTCTTC	CASSETDSYNEQFF